Listed here are 27 T cell receptor beta chains from one sample, sequenced in a study of blood T cell repertoires in COVID-19. Some clones are missing from TCRdb's copy, which holds only in-frame ones; the method was immunoSEQ multiplex PCR. The sample comprises more than 150,000 clones, around 85% of which are singletons, and around 9.5% rests with the top ten. Sequenced sample: peripheral blood. The receptor source for this set is a woman of 80 years or more with acute or convalescent COVID-19.

The V and J genes are TRBV25-1 and TRBJ2-5; D gene ambiguous. Per the germline V gene, CDR1 is MGHDK and CDR2 is SYGVNS. CDR3 length: 11 residues. V was trimmed by 8 bases and J by 5 bases, leaving 9 bases between them. DNA of the CDR3: TGTGCCAGCTCCCTCCGGGAGACCCAGTACTTC. It encodes CASSLRETQYF. Variable domain in full (rest from reference TRBV25-1 and TRBJ2-5): EADIYQTPRYLVIGTGKKITLECSQTMGHDKMYWYQQDPGMELHLIHYSYGVNSTEKGDLSSESTVSRIRTEHFPLTLESARPSHTSQYLCASSLRETQYFGPGTRLLVL.

V and J are TRBV27 and TRBJ2-7; D possibly corresponds to TRBD1 (6 bases). The CDR3 spans 15 residues. CDR1 MNHEY and CDR2 SMNVEV come from the germline V gene (reference sequence). V was shortened by 0 bases and J by 2 bases, with 11 bases between the two germline ends. The CDR3 sequence is CASSLSRTVTYEQYF. In DNA, the CDR3 is TGTGCCAGCAGTTTATCACGGACAGTCACCTACGAGCAGTACTTC.

This clone was observed a few times. The CDR3 nucleotides are TGTGCCACCAGTGATTGGAGGGGACTCTATGGCTACACCTTC. Its protein product is CATSDWRGLYGYTF. The rearrangement links TRBV24-1 to TRBJ1-2; D might be TRBD1 (5 bases). V was clipped by 2 bases and J by 4 bases, with 10 bases between them. Germline CDR1 reads KGHDR; CDR2 reads SFDVKD. The CDR3 sequence is 14 residues long.

This chain links TRBV7-2 with TRBJ1-2; possibly TRBD1 for D (6 bases). Trimming shortened V by 5 bases and J by 8 bases, and 12 bases separated the two germline ends. The CDR3 is made up of 12 amino acids. Germline V gives CDR1 SGHTA, CDR2 FQGNSA. The CDR3 nucleotides are TGTGCCAGCAGCCCGACAGGTCGGGGCTACACCTTC. Translated, it gives CASSPTGRGYTF.

The chain carries TRBV6-2 or TRBV6-3 and TRBJ2-1, with D possibly matching TRBD1 (5 bases). The CDR3 length is 13 residues. V was pared by 1 base and J by 4 bases, with 5 bases between. Germline-derived CDR1 and CDR2 are MNHEY and SVGEGT. In DNA form, the CDR3 reads TGTGCCAGCAGTTACTACAGGTACAATGAGCAGTTCTTC. Its protein is CASSYYRYNEQFF.

V and J are TRBV6-5 and TRBJ1-1; TRBD1 is a possible D gene (5 bases). The length of the CDR3 is 13 residues. V dropped 10 bases and J dropped 0 bases, with 12 bases sitting between them. Germline V gene sequence: CDR1 MNHEY, CDR2 SVGAGI. CDR3 loop: CATSKGLNTEAFF. DNA of the CDR3: TGTGCCACCTCGAAGGGGTTGAACACTGAAGCTTTCTTT.

The V call is TRBV2, the J call TRBJ1-6, with D perhaps matching TRBD1 (6 bases). CDR3 length: 15 residues. V lost 6 bases, J lost 7 bases, and 16 bases lay in between. Per germline, CDR1 SNHLY and CDR2 FYNNEI. CDR3 in amino acids: CASRDMLGANSPLHF. The CDR3 DNA sequence: TGTGCCAGCAGGGACATGTTGGGGGCAAATTCACCCCTCCACTTT.

This chain connects TRBV7-2 to TRBJ1-2; no clear D. V was pared by 4 bases and J by 1 base, with 10 bases between. Germline V gene data show CDR1 as SGHTA and CDR2 as FQGNSA. There are 14 residues in the CDR3. CDR3 loop: CASSSYSSNYGYTF. For the CDR3, the DNA is TGTGCCAGCAGCTCCTACAGCAGTAACTATGGCTACACCTTC. Full variable domain (remainder filled in from reference TRBV7-2 and TRBJ1-2): GAGVSQSPSNKVTEKGKDVELRCDPISGHTALYWYRQSLGQGLEFLIYFQGNSAPDKSGLPSDRFSAERTGGSVSTLTIQRTQQEDSAVYLCASSSYSSNYGYTFGSGTRLTVV.

The V and J genes are TRBV9 and TRBJ1-6; TRBD1 aligns across 7 bases. The CDR3 length is 15 residues. Germline assignment: CDR1 SGDLS and CDR2 YYNGEE. V lost 0 bases and J lost 10; bases outside the gene matches: 7. CDR3 loop: CASSVGNRGNSPLHF. Here the CDR3 DNA reads TGTGCCAGCAGCGTAGGGAACAGGGGCAACTCACCCCTCCACTTT.

The chain combines TRBV18 with TRBJ1-1; no clear D gene. Germline lookup yields CDR1 KGHSH and CDR2 LQKENI. The CDR3 spans 12 residues. V gave up 4 bases and J gave up 6 bases, with 9 bases separating them. CDR3 bases: TGTGCCAGCTCACTCGACGGGGCTGAAGCTTTCTTT. It encodes CASSLDGAEAFF.

By sample fraction, this clone is medium-sized. The gene calls are TRBV3-1 (or the pseudogene TRBV3-2) and TRBJ2-1; TRBD2 aligns across 9 bases. The CDR3 covers 16 residues. The J segment lost 2 bases and the V segment lost 4 bases, leaving 6 bases of the junction unmatched. CDR1 is LGHDT and CDR2 is YNNKEL in the germline V gene (reference sequence). The CDR3 nucleotides read TGTGCCAGCAGCCGTTTAGCGGGAGTGACCTACAATGAGCAGTTCTTC. Translating gives CASSRLAGVTYNEQFF.

J is TRBJ2-5 and V is TRBV3-1 (or the pseudogene TRBV3-2); 8 nucleotides line up with TRBD1. This CDR3 region has 16 residues. Germline CDR1 LGHDT, CDR2 YNNKEL (reference sequence). V lost 4 bases, J lost 4 bases, and 11 bases stayed unmatched. The CDR3 loop reads CASSRRTGRNVETQYF. In nucleotides, the CDR3 is TGTGCCAGCAGCCGAAGGACAGGGAGGAACGTAGAGACCCAGTACTTC.

The V gene is TRBV9, the J gene TRBJ2-1; no definite D call. Trimming cost V 0 bases and J 6 bases, with 7 bases left between them. This CDR3 is built from 13 residues. CDR1 SGDLS and CDR2 YYNGEE come from the germline V gene. CDR3 DNA: TGTGCCAGCAGCGTAGCAGTCTCCAATGAGCAGTTCTTC. It translates to CASSVAVSNEQFF.

This clone was picked up one time. The chain has TRBV6-5 and TRBJ2-5, with a weak D call TRBD1 (6 bases). The V gene lost 10 bases and the J gene lost 0 bases, with 9 bases spanning the gap. This CDR3 comprises 12 residues. Germline CDR1 MNHEY, CDR2 SVGAGI. The DNA of the CDR3 is TGTGCCAACCGGGACAACCAAGAGACCCAGTACTTC. Its protein is CANRDNQETQYF.

This clone was observed at least ten times. The rearrangement links TRBV2 to TRBJ2-1, with TRBD2 matching over 15 bases. Germline CDR1 is SNHLY and CDR2 is FYNNEI. With V trimmed by 4 bases and J by 7 bases, 11 bases remained unmatched. The length of the CDR3 is 18 residues. CDR3 amino acids: CASSGTSGRVLVLNEQFF. In nucleotides, the CDR3 is TGTGCCAGCAGTGGGACTAGCGGGAGGGTTTTAGTCCTGAATGAGCAGTTCTTC.

The J gene is TRBJ1-2, the V gene TRBV7-8; tentatively, D is TRBD1 (6 bases). The CDR3 extends over 16 amino acids. Looked up from germline, CDR1 is SGHVS and CDR2 is FQNEAQ. Trimming left V 4 bases short and J 0 bases short, with 15 bases between. In nucleotides, the CDR3 is TGTGCCAGCAGCTCCGGACAGACGAATGCTAACTATGGCTACACCTTC. The encoded protein is CASSSGQTNANYGYTF.

The chain couples TRBV7-9 to TRBJ2-5; 7 bases align to TRBD2. Germline V gene data show CDR1 as SEHNR and CDR2 as FQNEAQ (reference sequence). CDR3 length equals 14 residues. After removal of 5 bases from V and 5 bases from J, the junction contained 8 bases not matched to a gene. The CDR3 DNA reads TGTGCCAGCAGCCAAAGCGGGCGGGGGGAGACCCAGTACTTC. Its protein is CASSQSGRGETQYF.

The chain recombines TRBV5-1 with TRBJ2-2; 12 bases agree with TRBD2. Germline V gene lookup returns CDR1 SGHRS and CDR2 YFSETQ. V was clipped by 4 bases and J by 1 base; unmatched bases: 2. CDR3 length: 16 amino acids. CDR3 bases: TGCGCCAGCAGCCAGGGACTAGCGGGGAACACCGGGGAGCTGTTTTTT. The encoded protein is CASSQGLAGNTGELFF.

The chain combines TRBV9 with TRBJ2-1; 9 nucleotides line up with TRBD1. The V gene's germline CDR1 is SGDLS and CDR2 YYNGEE. The V gene end was trimmed by 2 bases and the J gene end by 7 bases; junction bases not matched to a gene: 7. The CDR3 extends over 15 amino acids. In DNA form, the CDR3 reads TGTGCCAGCAGCGTTTGGGGACAGGGTTCGAATGAGCAGTTCTTC. The encoded protein is CASSVWGQGSNEQFF.

As for this clone: The same CDR3 arises from other DNA sequences in this sample as well. The J gene is TRBJ1-6, the V gene TRBV19; no clear D gene. CDR1 LNHDA and CDR2 SQIVND come from the germline V gene (reference sequence). V lost 0 bases and J lost 9, with 6 bases in between. CDR3 length: 13 amino acids. The DNA of the CDR3 is TGTGCCAGTAGTATAGATCGGGGTTCACCCCTCCACTTT. Amino acids: CASSIDRGSPLHF. Combining the CDR3 with reference TRBV19 and TRBJ1-6 gives the whole variable domain DGGITQSPKYLFRKEGQNVTLSCEQNLNHDAMYWYRQDPGQGLRLIYYSQIVNDFQKGDIAEGYSVSREKKESFPLTVTSAQKNPTAFYLCASSIDRGSPLHFGNGTRLTVT.

This clone was detected only once. The chain combines TRBV10-3 with TRBJ2-5; D is unresolved. The V and J ends lost 10 bases and 5 bases respectively, with 11 bases between them. The CDR3 extends over 11 amino acids. Germline lookup yields CDR1 ENHRY and CDR2 SYGVKD. The CDR3 protein is CATSLRETQYF. The CDR3 nucleotides are TGTGCCACCTCGTTGCGTGAGACCCAGTACTTC.

This clone was recorded once. The V and J genes are TRBV5-1 and TRBJ1-2; unclear D gene. Trimming removed 4 bases at V and 4 bases at J, with 14 bases between. The CDR3 loop spans 14 amino acids. CDR1 and CDR2 from the germline V gene are SGHRS and YFSETQ. CDR3 bases: TGCGCCAGCAGCCCGGGCCGCGGGTCCTATGGCTACACCTTC. Its translation: CASSPGRGSYGYTF. The whole variable domain, remainder taken from reference TRBV5-1 and TRBJ1-2, is KAGVTQTPRYLIKTRGQQVTLSCSPISGHRSVSWYQQTPGQGLQFLFEYFSETQRNKGNFPGRFSGRQFSNSRSEMNVSTLELGDSALYLCASSPGRGSYGYTFGSGTRLTVV.

The J gene is TRBJ2-5, the V gene TRBV19, with TRBD2 identical over 8 bases. V dropped 3 bases and J dropped 5; count of bases not matched to a gene: 8. The CDR3 runs to 15 residues. The germline CDR1 and CDR2 sequences are LNHDA and SQIVND (reference sequence). The CDR3 bases are TGTGCCAGTAGTATCCGGCGGGAGGTAGGGGAGACCCAGTACTTC. Protein product: CASSIRREVGETQYF.

This clone has only a few counts. The V and J genes are TRBV7-9 and TRBJ1-4, with 9 bases that match TRBD1. Germline trimming cut 0 bases from V and 7 bases from J; bases unmatched to any gene: 3. CDR1 is SEHNR and CDR2 is FQNEAQ in the germline V gene (reference sequence). The CDR3 extends over 15 amino acids. The CDR3 reads CASSLAGTGPEKLFF. Here the CDR3 DNA reads TGTGCCAGCAGCTTAGCTGGGACAGGGCCTGAAAAACTGTTTTTT.

The chain joins TRBV5-4 to TRBJ2-7, with D possibly being TRBD1 (6 bases). V was trimmed by 2 bases and J by 2 bases, leaving 8 bases between them. Germline loops: CDR1 SGHNT, CDR2 YYREEE (reference sequence). This CDR3 region has 13 residues. The CDR3 loop reads CASSLTGPYEQYF. The CDR3, as DNA: TGTGCCAGCAGCTTAACAGGGCCCTACGAGCAGTACTTC.

The chain carries TRBV6-5 and TRBJ2-7, with D possibly being TRBD1 (5 bases). Germline V gene data show CDR1 as MNHEY and CDR2 as SVGAGI. This CDR3 is 15 amino acids long. V lost 0 bases, J lost 2 bases, and 11 bases lay in between. The CDR3 is CASSYSLSGTYEQYF. CDR3 nucleotide sequence: TGTGCCAGCAGTTACTCACTTTCAGGGACCTACGAGCAGTACTTC.

This chain's CDR3 is CASSLGQGLSGANVLTF. The CDR3 region has the DNA TGTGCCAGCAGCTTGGGACAGGGTCTCTCTGGGGCCAACGTCCTGACTTTC. The chain couples TRBV5-4 to TRBJ2-6; 7 bases are a match to TRBD1. Per germline, CDR1 SGHNT and CDR2 YYREEE (reference sequence). After removal of 0 bases from V and 0 bases from J, the junction contained 3 bases not matched to a gene. The CDR3 length is 17 residues.